This T cell receptor beta chain was observed in a study of OX40 agonist ivuxolimab in advanced cancers. Overall study results and limits: Mean expanded clone counts were higher in CD8+ than CD4+ T cells.

Turning to this clone: The target antigen is unknown.

V was pared by 5 bases and J by 4 bases, with 8 bases of the junction left unmatched. CDR3 length equals 16 residues. The V gene's germline CDR1 is SGHVS and CDR2 FQNEAQ. This table comes from immunoSEQ multiplex PCR, and its TCRdb copy is limited to in-frame clones, with some not included. The sample shows approximately 60,000 clones, 65% to 90% of them seen only once. This TCR came from an adult with an advanced solid tumor such as melanoma, head and neck, liver or kidney cancer. This specimen was CD4+ or CD8+ T cells sorted from blood, taken in a trial of the OX40 agonist ivuxolimab. V usage is TRBV7-8 and J usage is TRBJ2-3; 11 bases match TRBD2. The DNA for the CDR3 is TGTGCCAGCAGCCCTACTTCACTAGCGGGGGCAGATACGCAGTATTTT. Translated, it gives CASSPTSLAGADTQYF.